This T cell receptor beta chain was identified in a study of blood T cell repertoires in COVID-19. Looking at the study overall: Samples representing acute and convalescent COVID-19 were sourced from the United States, Italy and Spain. T cells, B-cell-depleted T cells, or PBMCs provided the cDNA or gDNA that served as material.

In the study's own analysis: Estimation of nucleated cell counts relied on the amplification of reference gene primers. The method was immunoSEQ multiplex PCR; TCRdb's version includes in-frame clones alone and lacks a portion of them. The DNA gave D and trimming, while V, J and clone size come from that table. This sample has tens of thousands of clones; approximately 90% occur once, and the top ten carry 7% to 10%. Germline V CDR1 and CDR2: SGHRS, YFSETQ. This CDR3 has 14 amino acids. The ends were cut back, 1 base at V and 1 base at J, with 7 bases in the middle. This sequence originates from a woman aged 70-85 years with active COVID-19. Sequencing input: peripheral blood. The V and J genes are TRBV5-1 and TRBJ2-3, with TRBD2 as a possible D gene (6 bases). In nucleotides, the CDR3 is TGCGCCAGCAGCTTGTCTAGCGGCACAGATACGCAGTATTTT. Translated: CASSLSSGTDTQYF.